The 17 T cell receptor beta chains reported below all come from one sample, sequenced in a study of blood T cell repertoires in COVID-19. The data were produced by immunoSEQ multiplex PCR, yet TCRdb's version contains in-frame clones alone and is incomplete. The sample records around 320,000 clones, 89% being singletons. Specimen: peripheral blood. The receptors stem from a woman younger than 45 with COVID-19, enrolled during active disease.

The J gene is TRBJ1-4, the V gene TRBV5-4; 9 nucleotides line up with TRBD1. The CDR3 has 15 residues. Germline CDR1 is SGHNT and CDR2 is YYREEE (reference sequence). V gave up 6 bases and J gave up 6 bases; unmatched junction bases: 9. In DNA, the CDR3 is TGTGCCAGCACAAACAGGGGGCTGGGTGATGAAAAACTGTTTTTT. Residues: CASTNRGLGDEKLFF.

This clone was seen a single time. V usage is TRBV6-5 and J usage is TRBJ1-2, with D uncertain. Per the germline V gene, CDR1 is MNHEY and CDR2 is SVGAGI. The V gene lost 10 bases and the J gene lost 8 bases, with 17 bases spanning the gap. CDR3 length: 12 amino acids. CDR3 protein: CATVRAWEGYTF. CDR3 DNA: TGTGCCACAGTGAGGGCCTGGGAAGGCTACACCTTC.

The chain has TRBV3-1 (or the pseudogene TRBV3-2) and TRBJ2-3; 7 bases match TRBD2. V was pared by 0 bases and J by 6 bases, with 9 bases of the junction left unmatched. Per germline, CDR1 LGHDT and CDR2 YNNKEL (reference sequence). This CDR3 comprises 16 residues. CDR3 sequence: CASSQDQWGGRDTQYF. The CDR3 region has the DNA TGTGCCAGCAGCCAAGATCAGTGGGGGGGGAGGGATACGCAGTATTTT.

The chain recombines TRBV30 with TRBJ1-2; no reliable D call. V lost 4 bases and J 5 bases, leaving 11 bases between the germline ends. This CDR3 spans 12 amino acids. The germline V gene has CDR1 GTSNPN and CDR2 SVGIG (reference sequence). The CDR3 nucleotides read TGTGCCTGGACGGACGGGAGATATGGCTACACCTTC. Translating gives CAWTDGRYGYTF.

V and J are TRBV6-5 and TRBJ2-7; D is perhaps TRBD2 (5 bases). The germline V gene has CDR1 MNHEY and CDR2 SVGAGI. This CDR3 has 14 amino acids. V was cut by 2 bases and J by 4 bases, with 12 bases left in between. CDR3: CASSYLPSRYEQYF. DNA of the CDR3: TGTGCCAGCAGTTACCTCCCTAGCAGGTACGAGCAGTACTTC.

This rearrangement joins TRBV5-1 to TRBJ2-7; maybe TRBD2 (5 bases). V lost 0 bases, J lost 3 bases, and 13 bases lay in between. Germline lookup yields CDR1 SGHRS and CDR2 YFSETQ. The CDR3 length is 15 residues. In DNA form, the CDR3 reads TGCGCCAGCAGCTTGGGGCTATCGGGATTCTACGAGCAGTACTTC. Encoded protein: CASSLGLSGFYEQYF.

The CDR3 region has the DNA TGTGCCAGCAGCTTAGGACTAGTCGGCGGGGAGCTGTTTTTT. Its translation is CASSLGLVGGELFF. This chain links TRBV7-2 with TRBJ2-2, with D tentatively TRBD2 (6 bases). The V gene lost 1 base and the J gene lost 7 bases, with 10 bases spanning the gap. Germline V gives CDR1 SGHTA, CDR2 FQGNSA. This CDR3 is 14 amino acids long.

The CDR3, as DNA: TGTGCCAGCAGTGAGATTGGGCAGCCCGCAGACTATGGCTACACCTTC. This translates into CASSEIGQPADYGYTF. The rearrangement uses TRBV6-1 and TRBJ1-2; D is unresolved. V gave up 3 bases and J gave up 3 bases, with 17 bases separating them. The CDR3 consists of 16 residues. CDR1 and CDR2 (germline): MNHNS, SASEGT.

The chain couples TRBV9 to TRBJ1-1; tentatively, D is TRBD1 (6 bases). The V gene lost 3 bases and the J gene lost 4 bases, with 16 bases spanning the gap. CDR3 length equals 15 residues. Germline CDR1 and CDR2: SGDLS and YYNGEE. The CDR3 reads CASSEQSLGGTEAFF. CDR3 sequence (DNA): TGTGCCAGCAGCGAACAATCCTTAGGGGGCACTGAAGCTTTCTTT.

The chain joins TRBV11-2 to TRBJ1-3; no firm D call. The length of the CDR3 is 16 residues. The V and J ends lost 1 base and 0 bases respectively, with 10 bases between them. Germline lookup yields CDR1 SGHAT and CDR2 FQNNGV. In nucleotides, the CDR3 is TGTGCCAGCAGCTTAGGGTCGGGTTTCTCTGGAAACACCATATATTTT. Protein product: CASSLGSGFSGNTIYF.

This rearrangement joins TRBV6-1 to TRBJ1-1; possible D gene TRBD1, 5 bases. CDR1 MNHNS and CDR2 SASEGT come from the germline V gene. The CDR3 consists of 15 residues. Trimming stripped 2 bases from V and 3 bases from J, with 13 bases between. The CDR3 DNA follows: TGTGCCAGCAGTGAAACTATAGGGGTTGACACTGAAGCTTTCTTT. It specifies CASSETIGVDTEAFF.

Note on this clone: It may be a read error: a sequence one base away is much more abundant. The J gene is TRBJ2-7, the V gene TRBV7-6; no reliable D call. The CDR3 totals 13 residues. Germline assignment: CDR1 SGHVS and CDR2 FNYEAQ. Trimming cost V 1 base and J 0 bases, with 4 bases left between them. CDR3 region: CASSLDSSYEQYF. CDR3 in DNA: TGTGCCAGCAGCTTAGACAGCTCCTACGAGCAGTACTTC.

The CDR3 reads CASSLVYSGGYEQYF. DNA of the CDR3: TGTGCCAGCAGCTTGGTGTATAGCGGGGGTTACGAGCAGTACTTC. The chain uses TRBV5-5 and TRBJ2-7; 9 bases fit TRBD2. This CDR3 is 15 amino acids long. V lost 0 bases to trimming and J lost 4 bases; unmatched junction nucleotides: 5. Germline V gene sequence: CDR1 SGHKS, CDR2 YYEKEE (reference sequence).

The chain combines TRBV6-1 with TRBJ2-7; D not certain. Germline lookup yields CDR1 MNHNS and CDR2 SASEGT. There are 15 residues in the CDR3. The V and J ends lost 2 bases and 4 bases respectively, with 15 bases between them. The CDR3 coding sequence is TGTGCCAGCAGTGAAAGAGCGTCGCCGAGATACGAGCAGTACTTC. Protein sequence: CASSERASPRYEQYF.

The V and J genes are TRBV19 and TRBJ2-7; 8 nucleotides line up with TRBD1. Germline V lookup: CDR1 LNHDA, CDR2 SQIVND (reference sequence). The trim removed 8 bases at V and 1 base at J, leaving 7 bases unmatched. The CDR3 is 14 amino acids. CDR3 residues: CASGTGVKSYEQYF. CDR3 in DNA: TGTGCCAGTGGGACAGGAGTAAAGTCCTACGAGCAGTACTTC.

This clone was seen a few times. The gene calls are TRBV6-4 and TRBJ2-3, with 9 bases aligning to TRBD2. The trim removed 0 bases at V and 4 bases at J, leaving 5 bases unmatched. Germline V gene lookup returns CDR1 MRHNA and CDR2 SNTAGT. This CDR3 has 16 residues. CDR3 amino acids: CASSDSERGESDTQYF. The CDR3 DNA follows: TGTGCCAGCAGTGACTCGGAGCGGGGGGAATCAGATACGCAGTATTTT.

The chain recombines TRBV19 with TRBJ1-1; D is unclear. Between the trimmed V and J ends, which lost 2 bases and 4 bases, there was a span of 14 bases. The CDR3 is 15 amino acids. The germline CDR1 and CDR2 sequences are LNHDA and SQIVND (reference sequence). This CDR3 is CASSIPPGGSTEAFF. Written as DNA, the CDR3 is TGTGCCAGTAGTATACCGCCAGGTGGGAGCACTGAAGCTTTCTTT.